Following are 28 T cell receptor beta chains from one sample sequenced in a study of shared clonotypes between healthy human individuals. Method: immunoSEQ multiplex PCR; TCRdb's copy keeps in-frame clones and lacks some. The sample lists around 610,000 clones, 90% to 97% seen once, with 0.095% to 0.13% in the top ten. CD45RO-negative CD8 cells positively selected for CCR7 made up the naive population, which excluded terminally differentiated effector memory CD45RA+ cells. The sequenced sample consisted of naive CD8+ T cells sorted from blood. The source of these receptors is a woman aged 30 to 39 in good health.

The rearrangement joins TRBV19 to TRBJ2-1; D is possibly TRBD2 (6 bases). V lost 4 bases to trimming and J lost 1 base, with 14 bases between them. The CDR3 has 16 residues. Germline values: CDR1 LNHDA, CDR2 SQIVND (reference sequence). The CDR3 is CASSTHWAGSYNEQFF. CDR3 DNA: TGTGCCAGTAGTACCCACTGGGCGGGATCCTACAATGAGCAGTTCTTC.

CDR3 nucleotides: TGTGCCAGCAGCTTAAGCCGGGCAGGGAACACTGAAGCTTTCTTT. As protein: CASSLSRAGNTEAFF. This chain connects TRBV7-3 to TRBJ1-1; D remains ambiguous. This CDR3 contains 15 residues. Germline loops: CDR1 SGHTA, CDR2 FQGTGA. Trimming shortened V by 1 base and J by 1 base, and 10 bases separated the two germline ends.

The rearrangement uses TRBV13 and TRBJ2-5; the D gene is possibly TRBD1 (6 bases). The J call may be wrong; the DNA end is better matched by TRBJ2-7. Germline loops: CDR1 PRHDT, CDR2 FYEKMQ (reference sequence). The CDR3 runs to 14 residues. The CDR3 DNA follows: TGTGCCAGCAGCTTAGGCCAGGGGATGTACGAGCAGTACTTC. This translates into CASSLGQGMYEQYF.

The chain has TRBV29-1 and TRBJ2-7; 9 nucleotides line up with TRBD2. CDR3 size: 14 residues. V lost 2 bases to trimming and J lost 5 bases; unmatched junction nucleotides: 7. CDR1 and CDR2 from the germline V gene are SQVTM and ANQGSEA. This chain's CDR3 is CSVETSGRGNEQYF. The DNA for the CDR3 is TGCAGCGTTGAAACTAGCGGGCGAGGGAACGAGCAGTACTTC.

This chain links TRBV15 with TRBJ2-1; D possibly uses TRBD1 or TRBD2 (6 bases each). Germline V gene sequence: CDR1 LNHNV, CDR2 YYDKDF (reference sequence). V shed 3 bases and J shed 9 bases, with 39 bases lying between them. There are 22 residues in the CDR3. CDR3 nucleotides: TGTGCCACCAGCAGCACCGGGGGCCAGCGGGTCAAAGCCCCGGGAAAGTTAGGTGAGCAGTTCTTC. Its protein is CATSSTGGQRVKAPGKLGEQFF.

This chain uses TRBV2 with TRBJ2-5, with 9 bases fitting TRBD2. Germline CDR1 reads SNHLY; CDR2 reads FYNNEI. The J segment lost 5 bases and the V segment lost 6 bases, leaving 10 bases of the junction unmatched. The CDR3 sequence is 15 residues long. CDR3 loop: CASRTPSGEGETQYF. Written as DNA, the CDR3 is TGTGCCAGCAGGACCCCTAGCGGGGAGGGTGAGACCCAGTACTTC.

This chain joins TRBV6-5 and TRBJ2-5; D is perhaps TRBD2 (5 bases). Germline V gene lookup returns CDR1 MNHEY and CDR2 SVGAGI. CDR3 size: 14 residues. V was trimmed by 7 bases and J by 3 bases, leaving 15 bases between them. As DNA, the CDR3 is TGTGCCAGCACTAACATCGGAGGAGAAGAGACCCAGTACTTC. The encoded protein is CASTNIGGEETQYF.

The chain employs TRBV4-1 and TRBJ1-1, with D perhaps matching TRBD1 (5 bases). CDR3 size: 14 residues. Germline lookup yields CDR1 MGHRA and CDR2 YSYEKL. V was clipped by 1 base and J by 6 bases, with 12 bases between them. The CDR3 reads CASSQVIVQAEAFF. In DNA form, the CDR3 reads TGCGCCAGCAGCCAAGTGATCGTACAGGCTGAAGCTTTCTTT.

Worth noting for this clone: This same CDR3 is encoded by further DNA sequences in the sample. This rearrangement joins TRBV27 to TRBJ2-7; D unclear. CDR1 is MNHEY, CDR2 SMNVEV, per germline (reference sequence). This CDR3 region has 11 residues. The V gene lost 4 bases and the J gene lost 2 bases, with 3 bases spanning the gap. Here the CDR3 DNA reads TGTGCCAGCAGTTCCCCCTACGAGCAGTACTTC. This sequence encodes CASSSPYEQYF.

The V call is TRBV7-8, the J call TRBJ2-7; D is undetermined. The CDR3 consists of 14 residues. V was pared by 4 bases and J by 3 bases, with 13 bases between. Germline V gene lookup returns CDR1 SGHVS and CDR2 FQNEAQ. CDR3 amino acids: CASSSLDGSYEQYF. In nucleotides, the CDR3 is TGTGCCAGCAGCTCCCTAGATGGCAGCTACGAGCAGTACTTC. Combining the CDR3 with reference TRBV7-8 and TRBJ2-7 gives the whole variable domain GAGVSQSPRYKVAKRGQDVALRCDPISGHVSLFWYQQALGQGPEFLTYFQNEAQLDKSGLPSDRFFAERPEGSVSTLKIQRTQQEDSAVYLCASSSLDGSYEQYFGPGTRLTVT.

The gene calls are TRBV28 and TRBJ2-1; D unclear. Between the trimmed V and J ends, which lost 11 bases and 4 bases, there was a span of 18 bases. CDR1 MDHEN and CDR2 SYDVKM come from the germline V gene. The CDR3 totals 14 residues. The CDR3 loop is CALKALTGYNEQFF. CDR3 DNA: TGTGCCCTTAAAGCACTCACTGGGTACAATGAGCAGTTCTTC.

This chain joins TRBV27 and TRBJ2-5; D gene ambiguous. CDR3 size: 13 residues. CDR1 and CDR2 (germline): MNHEY, SMNVEV (reference sequence). The V end lost 2 bases, the J end lost 4 bases, and 8 bases lay between the germline ends. The CDR3 DNA reads TGTGCCAGCAGTTTAGACGGGCCAGAGACCCAGTACTTC. Translated, it gives CASSLDGPETQYF.

This chain joins TRBV5-4 and TRBJ2-2; D not resolved. The CDR3 has 13 amino acids. V lost 7 bases, J lost 5 bases, and 12 bases lay in between. From germline, CDR1 is SGHNT and CDR2 YYREEE (reference sequence). The CDR3 nucleotides are TGTGCCAGCCGACTCGTGGGGACCGGGGAGCTGTTTTTT. Its protein is CASRLVGTGELFF. The variable domain in full, with the rest retrieved from reference TRBV5-4 and TRBJ2-2, is ETGVTQSPTHLIKTRGQQVTLRCSSQSGHNTVSWYQQALGQGPQFIFQYYREEENGRGNFPPRFSGLQFPNYSSELNVNALELDDSALYLCASRLVGTGELFFGEGSRLTVL.

J is TRBJ2-1 and V is TRBV7-9, with 9 bases lining up with TRBD2. Germline CDR1 and CDR2: SEHNR and FQNEAQ (reference sequence). The CDR3 is 17 amino acids. J lost 4 bases, V lost 5 bases, and 12 bases had no gene match. Here the CDR3 reads CASSLRVAGDYYNEQFF. CDR3 sequence (DNA): TGTGCCAGCAGCCTCCGGGTAGCGGGAGACTATTACAATGAGCAGTTCTTC. The full variable domain, its missing parts supplied by reference TRBV7-9 and TRBJ2-1, is DTGVSQNPRHKITKRGQNVTFRCDPISEHNRLYWYRQTLGQGPEFLTYFQNEAQLEKSRLLSDRFSAERPKGSFSTLEIQRTEQGDSAMYLCASSLRVAGDYYNEQFFGPGTRLTVL.

The V and J genes are TRBV4-1 and TRBJ2-1, with D maybe TRBD1 (5 bases). Germline loops: CDR1 MGHRA, CDR2 YSYEKL. The CDR3 loop spans 16 amino acids. The V end lost 0 bases, the J end lost 4 bases, and 13 bases lay between the germline ends. The CDR3 region is CASSQDVVGVYNEQFF. The DNA for the CDR3 is TGCGCCAGCAGCCAAGATGTGGTAGGGGTTTACAATGAGCAGTTCTTC.

In its sample, this clone was seen once. The chain joins TRBV28 to TRBJ2-1; 8 bases agree with TRBD2. This CDR3 contains 14 residues. CDR1 MDHEN and CDR2 SYDVKM come from the germline V gene. V lost 3 bases to trimming and J lost 4 bases; unmatched junction nucleotides: 2. CDR3 in amino acids: CASSFRGGYNEQFF. The CDR3 DNA sequence: TGTGCCAGCAGTTTTCGGGGGGGGTACAATGAGCAGTTCTTC.

As DNA, the CDR3 is TGTGCCAGCAGCCACGGGAGGGCCGGTTACGAGCAGTACTTC. It yields the protein CASSHGRAGYEQYF. The chain joins TRBV27 to TRBJ2-7, with TRBD2 matching 8 bases. CDR1 and CDR2 from the germline V gene are MNHEY and SMNVEV (reference sequence). The CDR3 is 14 residues long. Trimming took 6 bases from V and 4 from J; bases not matched to a gene: 8.

The chain links TRBV11-2 to TRBJ2-7, with D unclear. Germline V CDR1 and CDR2: SGHAT, FQNNGV. With 1 base removed from V and 3 bases from J, the gap between germline ends came to 4 bases. The CDR3 runs to 12 residues. Here the CDR3 reads CASSLVGYEQYF. For the CDR3, the DNA is TGTGCCAGCAGCTTAGTAGGCTACGAGCAGTACTTC.

The J gene is TRBJ2-7, the V gene TRBV7-3, with TRBD2 matching over 7 bases. Germline values: CDR1 SGHTA, CDR2 FQGTGA. V lost 2 bases, J lost 0 bases, and 4 bases stayed unmatched. The CDR3 is 15 amino acids. The CDR3: CASSLGGSSSYEQYF. The CDR3 bases are TGTGCCAGCAGCTTAGGCGGGAGTAGCTCCTACGAGCAGTACTTC.

The rearrangement uses TRBV6-5 and TRBJ2-2; unclear D gene. There are 13 residues in the CDR3. Germline CDR1 MNHEY, CDR2 SVGAGI. V lost 7 bases and J lost 6, with 12 bases in between. The CDR3 region is CASTAAGAGELFF. The CDR3 nucleotides read TGTGCCAGCACCGCCGCTGGAGCCGGGGAGCTGTTTTTT.

The chain couples TRBV28 to TRBJ2-1; D is undetermined. The CDR3 spans 15 residues. Trimming cost V 6 bases and J 2 bases, with 14 bases left between them. The V gene's germline CDR1 is MDHEN and CDR2 SYDVKM. The CDR3 region has the DNA TGTGCCAGCAGCCAACGGCAGGTGACCTACAATGAGCAGTTCTTC. Translated, it gives CASSQRQVTYNEQFF.

This rearrangement joins TRBV10-3 to TRBJ2-7, with TRBD2 matching over 9 bases. The germline V gene has CDR1 ENHRY and CDR2 SYGVKD. V trimming: 4 bases; J trimming: 4 bases; junction bases outside the gene matches: 17. The CDR3 covers 18 residues. CDR3 amino acids: CAISARRAGGPSLYEQYF. CDR3 nucleotides: TGTGCCATCAGTGCCCGGCGGGCGGGAGGGCCTTCTTTATACGAGCAGTACTTC.

The chain joins TRBV6-5 to TRBJ1-4; no clear D. V shed 5 bases and J shed 2 bases, with 12 bases lying between them. This CDR3 has 15 residues. Germline-derived CDR1 and CDR2 are MNHEY and SVGAGI. CDR3 bases: TGTGCCAGCAGTGCCGCCCGGGTCACTAATGAAAAACTGTTTTTT. Its protein is CASSAARVTNEKLFF.

This rearrangement joins TRBV27 to TRBJ2-5, with 12 nucleotides matching TRBD2. In germline, CDR1 is MNHEY, CDR2 SMNVEV (reference sequence). The CDR3 length is 16 residues. V lost 2 bases, J lost 4 bases, and 5 bases stayed unmatched. The CDR3 DNA reads as TGTGCCAGCAGTTTAATGGGGGGACTAGCGGGAGAGACCCAGTACTTC. Its translation is CASSLMGGLAGETQYF.

The chain joins TRBV13 to TRBJ2-1; D is possibly TRBD2 (5 bases). V gave up 5 bases and J gave up 10 bases, with 24 bases separating them. CDR1 and CDR2 from the germline V gene are PRHDT and FYEKMQ (reference sequence). CDR3 length: 16 residues. As DNA, the CDR3 is TGTGCCAGCAGCCTAGCCCTCGGGATCAACCTGGTGGAGCAGTTCTTC. Amino acid sequence: CASSLALGINLVEQFF.

This chain uses TRBV10-3 with TRBJ2-7; TRBD1 agrees at 10 bases. The CDR3 sequence is 16 residues long. With 6 bases clipped from V and 3 bases from J, the junction kept 11 bases outside the gene matches. Looked up from germline, CDR1 is ENHRY and CDR2 is SYGVKD. In DNA, the CDR3 is TGTGCCATCAGGGCCGGCGGGACAGGGGATTACTACGAGCAGTACTTC. It encodes CAIRAGGTGDYYEQYF.

The rearrangement uses TRBV27 and TRBJ2-1, with 8 bases lining up with TRBD2. Germline V gene sequence: CDR1 MNHEY, CDR2 SMNVEV (reference sequence). The length of the CDR3 is 14 residues. V lost 4 bases to trimming and J lost 4 bases; unmatched junction nucleotides: 3. CDR3: CASSWAGGYNEQFF. DNA of the CDR3: TGTGCCAGCAGTTGGGCGGGAGGATACAATGAGCAGTTCTTC.

This chain uses TRBV7-9 with TRBJ1-2; tentatively, D is TRBD1 (5 bases). This CDR3 contains 17 residues. Germline V gene sequence: CDR1 SEHNR, CDR2 FQNEAQ (reference sequence). The V gene lost 1 base and the J gene lost 0 bases, with 15 bases spanning the gap. The CDR3 loop is CASSLGLPGASNYGYTF. CDR3 DNA sequence: TGTGCCAGCAGCTTAGGCCTCCCTGGGGCCTCTAACTATGGCTACACCTTC.